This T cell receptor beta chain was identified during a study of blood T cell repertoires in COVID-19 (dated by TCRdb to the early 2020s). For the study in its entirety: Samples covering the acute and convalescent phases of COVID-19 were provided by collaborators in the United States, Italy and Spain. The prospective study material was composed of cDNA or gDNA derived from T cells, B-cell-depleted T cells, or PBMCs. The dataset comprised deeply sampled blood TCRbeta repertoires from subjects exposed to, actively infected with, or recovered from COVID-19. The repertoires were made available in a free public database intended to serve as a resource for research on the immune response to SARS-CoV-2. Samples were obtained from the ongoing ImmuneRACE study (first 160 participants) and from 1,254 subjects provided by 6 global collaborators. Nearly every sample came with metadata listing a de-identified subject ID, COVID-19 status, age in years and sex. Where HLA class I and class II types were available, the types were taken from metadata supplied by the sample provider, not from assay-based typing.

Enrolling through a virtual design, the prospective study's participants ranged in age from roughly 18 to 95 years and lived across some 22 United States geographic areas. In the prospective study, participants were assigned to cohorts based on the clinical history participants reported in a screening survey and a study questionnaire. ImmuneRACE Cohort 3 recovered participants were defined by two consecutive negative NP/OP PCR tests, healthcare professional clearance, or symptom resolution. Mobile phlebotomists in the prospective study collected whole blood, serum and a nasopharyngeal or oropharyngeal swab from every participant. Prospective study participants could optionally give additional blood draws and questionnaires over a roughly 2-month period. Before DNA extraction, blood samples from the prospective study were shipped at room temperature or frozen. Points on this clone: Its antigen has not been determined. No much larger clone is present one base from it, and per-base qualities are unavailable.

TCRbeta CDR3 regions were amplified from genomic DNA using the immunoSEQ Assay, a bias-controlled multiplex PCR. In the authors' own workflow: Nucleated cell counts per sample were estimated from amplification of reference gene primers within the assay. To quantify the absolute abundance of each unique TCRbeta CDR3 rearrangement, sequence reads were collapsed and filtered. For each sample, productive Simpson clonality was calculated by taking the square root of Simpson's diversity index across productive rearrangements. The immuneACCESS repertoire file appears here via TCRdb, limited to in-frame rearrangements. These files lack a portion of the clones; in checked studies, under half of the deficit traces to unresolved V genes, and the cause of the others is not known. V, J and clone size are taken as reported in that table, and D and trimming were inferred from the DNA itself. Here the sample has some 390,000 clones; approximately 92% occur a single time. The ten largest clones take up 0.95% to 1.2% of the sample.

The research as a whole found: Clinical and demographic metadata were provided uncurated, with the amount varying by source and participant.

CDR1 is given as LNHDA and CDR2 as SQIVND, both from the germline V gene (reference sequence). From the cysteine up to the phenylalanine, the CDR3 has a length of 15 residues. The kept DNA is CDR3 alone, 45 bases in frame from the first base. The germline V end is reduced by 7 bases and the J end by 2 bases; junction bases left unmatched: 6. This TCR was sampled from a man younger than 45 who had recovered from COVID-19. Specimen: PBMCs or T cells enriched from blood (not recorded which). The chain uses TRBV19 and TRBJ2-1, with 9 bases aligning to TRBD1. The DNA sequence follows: TGTGCCAGTACCGCCGGACAGGGGCCCTACAATGAGCAGTTCTTC. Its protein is CASTAGQGPYNEQFF. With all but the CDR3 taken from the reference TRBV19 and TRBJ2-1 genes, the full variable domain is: DGGITQSPKYLFRKEGQNVTLSCEQNLNHDAMYWYRQDPGQGLRLIYYSQIVNDFQKGDIAEGYSVSREKKESFPLTVTSAQKNPTAFYLCASTAGQGPYNEQFFGPGTRLTVL.